The clone carrying this TCR beta chain has ten or more counts. This sample is part of a study of T cells in Graves' hyperthyroidism and ophthalmopathy. Germline CDR1 LNHDA, CDR2 SQIVND (reference sequence). Trimming took 0 bases from V and 5 from J, leaving 16 bases between them. The CDR3 totals 16 residues. From RNA transcripts, TCR beta CDR3 regions were amplified. The TCR CDR3 was amplified in a first-round RT-PCR using the HTBI primer set. TCRdb re-analysed the multiplex PCR reads in MiXCR, keeping a single row per CDR3 protein. The sample holds roughly 700,000 distinct CDR3 sequences, around 15% seen once.

Sequencing was carried out using blood. The V gene is TRBV19, the J gene TRBJ2-5; D perhaps matches TRBD1 (6 bases). The receptor was derived from a woman between 18 and 29 years old with Graves' hyperthyroidism. The CDR3 here is CASSIDHRVRTETQYF. CDR3 bases: TGTGCCAGTAGTATAGATCACAGGGTACGAACGGAGACCCAGTACTTC.